Reported below is one T cell receptor (beta chain). This clonotype has a count of ten or more. Its antigen target is currently unknown. There are no base qualities to consult, and no much larger clone falls within one base. The protocol used for the library was multiplex PCR. These reads were obtained on an Illumina HiSeq 4000. To build TCR beta libraries, CDR3 regions were amplified by Arm-PCR using iRepertoire HTBI primers. Before sequencing, the PCR products underwent gel purification. The original pipeline was this. A total of fewer than 65 TRBV and 14 TRBJ segments were identified across samples and were used for gene usage analysis of CDR3 amino acid clonotypes. Filtered high-quality paired reads were merged into contigs using COPE and FqMerger. BLAST was used to align contigs to IMGT TRBV, TRBD and TRBJ reference genes, and CDR3 was defined according to IMGT. Highly expanded clones were defined as clonotypes with a frequency above 0.1%. Shannon entropy was used to measure repertoire diversity, and the Gini coefficient was used to measure V-J evenness. A clonotype was considered public if more than one individual shared it. TCRdb trimmed the raw reads at Q25, called clones with MiXCR and kept productive beta chains. Each CDR3 protein gets just one entry, which takes the most common genes and DNA from the rows behind it. Here the V and J calls rest on TCRdb's processing, not on the authors' analysis. This sample lists some 330,000 distinct CDR3 sequences; 10% to 15% were detected once. The top ten clones comprise 15% to 20% of the sample.

This sample is part of a study of regulatory T cells in long-lasting Graves disease (dated by TCRdb to the early 2020s). In terms of the full investigation: Patients with newly diagnosed Graves' disease had been on antithyroid drugs for under 3 months. The study took place in China and was registered as a clinical trial. A total of roughly 35 samples underwent TCR sequencing, from around 13 patients with persistent Graves' disease and 20 or so patients with newly diagnosed Graves' disease. Peripheral blood TCR sequencing and RNA sequencing compared persistent Graves' disease patients with newly diagnosed Graves' disease patients.

CDR1 KGHDR and CDR2 SFDVKD are derived from the germline V gene. The cysteine opens and the phenylalanine closes a CDR3 of 17 amino acids. Kept here is only the CDR3 DNA, which spans 51 bases and is read in frame from base 1. Trimming at the junction amounts to 2 bases on V and 2 bases on J, and the germline ends lie 15 bases apart. What the work shows at the level of the full study, not this receptor alone: Persistent Graves' disease patients showed lower TCR Shannon entropy and fewer highly expanded clones than newly diagnosed patients, suggesting clonal expansion. Only the TCR beta chain was sequenced and analyzed. Only peripheral blood was studied, because thyroid tissue, the primary lesion, was inaccessible. Persistent patients shared more public clonotypes among themselves (around 2,500) than newly diagnosed patients did (over 950). The authors noted that the small sample size was a limitation that may lower accuracy. TRBV28, TRBJ1-2 and TRBJ2-5 were preferentially used in persistent disease, while TRBV20-1 and TRBJ2-1 were favored in newly diagnosed disease.

Taken with the paper, the label for time point translates to: newly diagnosed GD, antithyroid drugs for less than 3 months. For both TCR sequencing and RNA sequencing, RNA was extracted from PBMCs using TRIzol. Graves' disease was diagnosed according to American Thyroid Association guidelines. Patients were recruited from an endocrinology department in Xi'an, China. From each patient, 7.5 to 9.5 milliliters of peripheral blood was collected into an EDTA anticoagulant tube. Ficoll Paque Plus density gradient separation was used to isolate PBMCs, and no further T cell sorting was performed. An Agilent 2100 Bioanalyzer and agarose gel were used to check RNA quality, and a NanoDrop 2000 was used to measure RNA concentration. This sample was also put to use in a study of T cells in Graves' hyperthyroidism and ophthalmopathy. The other study reports the following: Stable Graves' hyperthyroidism was defined as no progression to ophthalmopathy during 18 months of follow-up. Hyperthyroidism patients were aged 18 to 65 years and newly diagnosed, with disease duration of less than 2 months. The study excluded patients with uncontrolled infections, other autoimmune diseases, pregnancy or lactation. Diagnoses were established on the basis of clinical symptoms, serum thyroxine and TRAb, thyroid ultrasound, and orbital computed tomography. The TCR CDR3 was subjected to a first round of RT-PCR using the HTBI primer set and the Qiagen OneStep RT-PCR kit. Blood samples also contained most of the expanded thyroid clonotypes (frequency above 0.001), which suggests that blood repertoires may reflect thyroid immune responses. A 13 V-J signature model separated ophthalmopathy from stable hyperthyroidism, with approximately 87% sensitivity and 81.08% specificity in cross-validation and 80%/75% in testing. During validation, the model predicted progression to ophthalmopathy a median of about 6.5 months ahead of onset, with more than 55% sensitivity and about 75% specificity. To identify distinguishing TCR V-J signatures, a discovery cohort of around 100 patients was used, comprising 40 to 45 with Graves' ophthalmopathy and 57 with stable Graves' hyperthyroidism. Prospective prediction of ophthalmopathy was tested in an independent validation cohort consisting of 18 to 20 hyperthyroidism patients and more than 15 patients who later progressed to ophthalmopathy. For training and testing, the 80 to 100 patients in the discovery cohort were randomly divided in a 7:3 ratio. In addition, the study compared T-cell repertoires in thyroid tissue and in blood from five or six Graves' hyperthyroidism patients. After blood sampling, hyperthyroidism patients were treated with methimazole at a starting dose of 30 mg daily, and ophthalmopathy patients were treated with high-dose intravenous methylprednisolone. Libraries were constructed in a second round of multiplex PCR, after which size selection and purification were performed. Libraries were sequenced paired-end with 100 bp reads on an Illumina HiSeq2000. SOAPnuke was used to process the raw data, with reads discarded if the reads contained adapters or uncalled bases, had a mean Phred below 15, or lacked an exact constant-primer or identifier match. High-quality paired reads were merged with COPE v1.2.5, and unique nucleotide sequences were defined as clonotypes. MiTCR v1.1 was used to align the clonotypes against IMGT TRBV, TRBD and TRBJ reference segments. Analysis was restricted to V-J combinations with a frequency above 0.0001, which covered roughly 99% of repertoires. The TCS score was defined as F50 (clonal expansion) divided by E x V (chaos), with BLOSUM62-based TCRdist calculated between CDR3 peptides within each V-J. Welch's t-statistics and random forest reduced some 510 V-J features to around 14, which were used in a naive Bayes classifier (R e1071). No statistical method was used to set the sample size in advance, and investigators knew the group allocation. The paper describes TCR Vbeta CDR3 sequencing of 135 peripheral blood samples, made up of around 41 ophthalmopathy patients, roughly 75 hyperthyroidism patients and roughly 17 progressor patients.

The clonotype comes from a woman in her late teens or twenties with Graves disease. Donor details come from another sample of the same person, matched by shared clones. Source: peripheral blood mononuclear cells (PBMCs), taken at new diagnosis, from a patient treated with antithyroid drugs. The rearranged segments are TRBV24-1 and TRBJ2-1; TRBD2 might be the D gene, on 6 matching bases. The DNA sequence reads TGTGCCACCAGTGATTCCAGACGAACGGGGGCCTACAATGAGCAGTTCTTC. Translated, this gives CATSDSRRTGAYNEQFF.